This T cell receptor beta chain was captured by sequencing in a study of beta chain features in type 1 diabetes. There was one heparinised blood draw per donor, averaging roughly 110 mL. Naive, central memory, regulatory and stem cell-like memory cells within the CD4+ compartment were sorted using CD45RO/CCR7/CD25/CD127/CD95/CD27. Details on this clone: Its antigen is unknown.

Regarding the study as a whole: The cDNA sequencing approach could over-represent high-TCR-expressing cells. Fewer junction insertions and more nucleotide deletions appeared in type 1 diabetes patients.

The whole isolated RNA underwent reverse transcription, so sequencing captured expressed TCRB transcripts. Profiling relied on immunoSEQ multiplex PCR, and the TCRdb table lists in-frame clones only, not all of them. The sample gives about 150,000 clones, about 44% of which show up once; roughly 0.43% is in the top ten. Germline V lookup: CDR1 SGHRS, CDR2 YFSETQ. Deletions cut 4 bases from V and 4 bases from J, with 11 bases between. There are 13 residues in the CDR3. V and J are TRBV5-1 and TRBJ2-5; no reliable D call. Sample: Tregs from blood. This sequence originates from a man younger than 35 in good health. CDR3 residues: CASSDGQVETQYF. In nucleotides, the CDR3 is TGCGCCAGCAGCGACGGCCAGGTAGAGACCCAGTACTTC.